What follows describes a single T cell receptor (beta chain). Its antigen is not identified. The entry originates in a study of Ad26.COV2.S vaccination and SARS-CoV-2 variants. Study-level information: The donor participated in the COV1001 trial, in its Ad26.COV2.S arm.

Produced via immunoSEQ multiplex PCR; TCRdb's table is partial and in-frame only. In the table there are some 640,000 clones, 70% to 90% of which are singletons. Study-wide results and caveats: Measurements of TCR breadth and depth may have given underestimates of the total T cell responses.

Trimming took off 2 bases at V and 2 bases at J, with 4 bases between the two ends. Germline V gene sequence: CDR1 MNHEY, CDR2 SVGEGT. This CDR3 spans 12 amino acids. The sample's treatment: some 20 received Ad26.COV2.S at low or high dose, single or two shots; 5 received placebo; per-sample allocation not given. The study sampled participants on day 63 after the first vaccine or placebo injection. The sequence came from a person aged 18 to 59 who received the Ad26.COV2.S COVID-19 vaccine or a placebo. The sample was peripheral blood, taken in a trial of Ad26.COV2.S vaccine versus placebo. The rearrangement uses TRBV6-2 or TRBV6-3 and TRBJ2-7; unclear D gene. The CDR3 spells CASSYQAYEQYF. CDR3 nucleotides: TGTGCCAGCAGTTACCAGGCCTACGAGCAGTACTTC.